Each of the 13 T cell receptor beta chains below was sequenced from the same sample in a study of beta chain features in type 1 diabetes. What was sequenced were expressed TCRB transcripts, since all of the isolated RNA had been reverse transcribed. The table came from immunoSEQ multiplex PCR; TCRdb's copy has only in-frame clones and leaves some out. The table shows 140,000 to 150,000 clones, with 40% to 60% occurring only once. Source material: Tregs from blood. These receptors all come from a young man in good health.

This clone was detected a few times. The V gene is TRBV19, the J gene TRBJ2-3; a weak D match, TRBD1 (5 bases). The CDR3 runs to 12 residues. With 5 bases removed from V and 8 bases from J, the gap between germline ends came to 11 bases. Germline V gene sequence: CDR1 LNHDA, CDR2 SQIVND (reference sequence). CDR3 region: CASSAQVGTQYF. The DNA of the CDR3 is TGTGCCAGTAGTGCACAGGTGGGTACGCAGTATTTT.

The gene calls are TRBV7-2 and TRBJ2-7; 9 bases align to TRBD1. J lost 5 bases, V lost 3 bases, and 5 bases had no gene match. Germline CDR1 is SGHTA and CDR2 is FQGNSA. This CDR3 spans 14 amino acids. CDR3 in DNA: TGTGCCAGCAGCTTCGACAGGGGGTCCCACGAGCAGTACTTC. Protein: CASSFDRGSHEQYF.

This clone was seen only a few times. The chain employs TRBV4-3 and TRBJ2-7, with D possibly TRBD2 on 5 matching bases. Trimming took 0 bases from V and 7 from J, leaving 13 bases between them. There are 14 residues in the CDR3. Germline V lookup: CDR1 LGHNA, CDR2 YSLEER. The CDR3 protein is CASSQETRSGEQYF. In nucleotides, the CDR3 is TGCGCCAGCAGCCAAGAGACAAGATCGGGGGAGCAGTACTTC.

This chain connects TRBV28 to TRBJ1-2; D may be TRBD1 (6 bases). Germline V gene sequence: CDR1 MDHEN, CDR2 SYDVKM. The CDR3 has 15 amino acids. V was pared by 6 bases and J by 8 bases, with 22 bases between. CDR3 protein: CASRRTPGASYGYTF. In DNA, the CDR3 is TGTGCCAGCAGGCGGACCCCAGGGGCATCCTACGGCTACACCTTC.

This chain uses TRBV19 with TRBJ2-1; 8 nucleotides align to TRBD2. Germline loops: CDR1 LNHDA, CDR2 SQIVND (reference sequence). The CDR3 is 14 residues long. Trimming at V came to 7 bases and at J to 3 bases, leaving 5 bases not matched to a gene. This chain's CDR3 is CASNTGGRYNEQFF. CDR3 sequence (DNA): TGTGCCAGTAACACGGGGGGGCGCTACAATGAGCAGTTCTTC.

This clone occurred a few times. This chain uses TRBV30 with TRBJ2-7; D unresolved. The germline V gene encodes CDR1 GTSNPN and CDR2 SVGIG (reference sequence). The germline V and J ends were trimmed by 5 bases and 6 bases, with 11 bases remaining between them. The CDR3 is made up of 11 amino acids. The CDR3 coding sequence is TGTGCCTGGGGGCTCTTTATCGAGCAGTACTTC. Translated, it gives CAWGLFIEQYF.

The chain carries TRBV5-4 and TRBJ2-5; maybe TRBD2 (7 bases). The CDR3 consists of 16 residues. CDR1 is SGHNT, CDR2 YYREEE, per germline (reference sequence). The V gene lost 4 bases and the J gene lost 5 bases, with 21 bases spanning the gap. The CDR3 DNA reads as TGTGCCAGCAGCAAGGGGGGGGCAGGGGTACGGGAGACCCAGTACTTC. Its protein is CASSKGGAGVRETQYF. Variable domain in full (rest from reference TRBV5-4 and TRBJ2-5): ETGVTQSPTHLIKTRGQQVTLRCSSQSGHNTVSWYQQALGQGPQFIFQYYREEENGRGNFPPRFSGLQFPNYSSELNVNALELDDSALYLCASSKGGAGVRETQYFGPGTRLLVL.

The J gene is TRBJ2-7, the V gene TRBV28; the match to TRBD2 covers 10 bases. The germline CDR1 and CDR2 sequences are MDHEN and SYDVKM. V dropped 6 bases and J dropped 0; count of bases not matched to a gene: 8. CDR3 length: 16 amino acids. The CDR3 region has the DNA TGTGCCAGCAGCTTTTTTAGCGGGAGGATCTCCTACGAGCAGTACTTC. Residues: CASSFFSGRISYEQYF.

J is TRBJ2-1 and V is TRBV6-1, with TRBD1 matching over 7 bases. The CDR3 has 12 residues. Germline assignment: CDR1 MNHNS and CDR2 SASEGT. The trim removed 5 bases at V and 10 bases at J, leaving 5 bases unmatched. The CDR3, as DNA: TGTGCCAGCAGTAAGCCGGGACAGGAGCAGTTCTTC. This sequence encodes CASSKPGQEQFF.

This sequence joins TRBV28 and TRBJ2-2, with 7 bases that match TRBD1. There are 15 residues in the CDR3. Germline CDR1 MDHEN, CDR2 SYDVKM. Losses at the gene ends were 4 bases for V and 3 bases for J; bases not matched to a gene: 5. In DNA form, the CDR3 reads TGTGCCAGCAGTTACGACAGGGCCTACACCGGGGAGCTGTTTTTT. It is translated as CASSYDRAYTGELFF.

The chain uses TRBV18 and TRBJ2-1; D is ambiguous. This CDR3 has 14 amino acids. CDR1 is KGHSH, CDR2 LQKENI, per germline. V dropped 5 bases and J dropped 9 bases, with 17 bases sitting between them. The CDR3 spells CASSFPPRVGEQFF. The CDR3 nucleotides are TGTGCCAGCTCATTCCCTCCCCGGGTCGGTGAGCAGTTCTTC.

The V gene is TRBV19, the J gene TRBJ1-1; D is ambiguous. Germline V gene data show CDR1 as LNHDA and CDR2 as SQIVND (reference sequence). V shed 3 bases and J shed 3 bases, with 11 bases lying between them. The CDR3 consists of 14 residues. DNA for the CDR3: TGTGCCAGTAGTATGGGCAGGCCTGACACTGAAGCTTTCTTT. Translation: CASSMGRPDTEAFF.

This CDR3 is CASSLGTIYNEQFF. DNA of the CDR3: TGTGCCAGCAGCTTAGGGACTATTTACAATGAGCAGTTCTTC. This rearrangement joins TRBV11-1 to TRBJ2-1, with D possibly being TRBD2 (6 bases). The CDR3 runs to 14 residues. Trimming removed 1 base from V and 4 bases from J, with 8 bases in between. Germline CDR1 reads SGHAT; CDR2 reads FQDESV (reference sequence).